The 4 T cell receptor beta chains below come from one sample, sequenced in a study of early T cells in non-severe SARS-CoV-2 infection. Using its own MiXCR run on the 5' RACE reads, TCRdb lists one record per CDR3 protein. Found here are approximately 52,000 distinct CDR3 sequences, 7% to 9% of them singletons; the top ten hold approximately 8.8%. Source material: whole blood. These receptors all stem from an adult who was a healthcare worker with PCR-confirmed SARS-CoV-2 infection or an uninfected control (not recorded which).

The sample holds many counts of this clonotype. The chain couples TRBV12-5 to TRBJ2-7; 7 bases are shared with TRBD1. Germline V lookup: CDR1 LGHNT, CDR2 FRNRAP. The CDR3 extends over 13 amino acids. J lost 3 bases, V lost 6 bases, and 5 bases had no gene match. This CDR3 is CASGWQGDYEQYF. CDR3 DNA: TGTGCTAGTGGCTGGCAGGGGGACTACGAGCAGTACTTC. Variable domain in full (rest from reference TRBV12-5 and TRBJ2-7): DARVTQTPRHKVTEMGQEVTMRCQPILGHNTVFWYRQTMMQGLELLAYFRNRAPLDDSGMPKDRFSAEMPDATLATLKIQPSEPRDSAVYFCASGWQGDYEQYFGPGTRLTVT.

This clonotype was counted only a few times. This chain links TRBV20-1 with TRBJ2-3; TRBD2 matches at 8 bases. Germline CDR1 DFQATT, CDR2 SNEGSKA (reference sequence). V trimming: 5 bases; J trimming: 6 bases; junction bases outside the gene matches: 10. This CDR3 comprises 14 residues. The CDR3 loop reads CSAPSGSRGDTQYF. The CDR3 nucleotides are TGCAGTGCTCCCAGCGGGAGTAGAGGGGATACGCAGTATTTT.

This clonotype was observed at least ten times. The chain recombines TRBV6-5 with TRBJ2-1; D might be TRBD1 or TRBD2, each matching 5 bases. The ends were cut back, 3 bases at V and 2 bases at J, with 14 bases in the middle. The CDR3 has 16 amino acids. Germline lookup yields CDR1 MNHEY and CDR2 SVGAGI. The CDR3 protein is CASSYLEGPPYNEQFF. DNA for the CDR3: TGTGCCAGCAGTTATCTCGAGGGGCCCCCCTACAATGAGCAGTTCTTC.

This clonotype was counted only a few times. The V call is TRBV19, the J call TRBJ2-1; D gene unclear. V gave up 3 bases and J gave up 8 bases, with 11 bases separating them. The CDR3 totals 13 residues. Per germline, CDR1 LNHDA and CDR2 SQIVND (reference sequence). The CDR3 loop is CASSIQKGHEQFF. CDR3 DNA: TGTGCCAGTAGTATTCAAAAGGGTCATGAGCAGTTCTTC.